This TCR beta chain was identified during a study of blood T cell repertoires in COVID-19. Trimming at V came to 5 bases and at J to 3 bases, leaving 6 bases not matched to a gene. This CDR3 is built from 15 residues. Germline V gene data show CDR1 as LNHDA and CDR2 as SQIVND (reference sequence). Generated by immunoSEQ multiplex PCR, the TCRdb table keeps only in-frame clones and is missing some. The sample has approximately 75,000 clones, 86% seen once. The receptor comes from an elderly man with COVID-19, enrolled during active disease. The material sequenced was peripheral blood. This chain connects TRBV19 to TRBJ1-5, with TRBD1 identical over 8 bases. The CDR3 is CASSEQGVDNQPQHF. In nucleotides, the CDR3 is TGTGCCAGTAGTGAACAGGGGGTGGACAATCAGCCCCAGCATTTT.